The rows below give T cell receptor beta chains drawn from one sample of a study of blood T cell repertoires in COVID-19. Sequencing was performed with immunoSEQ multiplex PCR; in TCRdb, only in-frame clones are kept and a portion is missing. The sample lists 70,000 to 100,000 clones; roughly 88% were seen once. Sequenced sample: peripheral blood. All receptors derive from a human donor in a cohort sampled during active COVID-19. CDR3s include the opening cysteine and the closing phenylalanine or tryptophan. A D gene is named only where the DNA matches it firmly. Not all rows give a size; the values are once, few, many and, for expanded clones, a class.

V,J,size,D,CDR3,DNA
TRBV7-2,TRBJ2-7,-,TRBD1,CASSLGGGVHYEQYF,TGTGCCAGCAGCTTAGGAGGGGGCGTACATTACGAGCAGTACTTC
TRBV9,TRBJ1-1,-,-,CASSVDYKNTEAFF,TGTGCCAGCAGCGTAGACTACAAGAACACTGAAGCTTTCTTT
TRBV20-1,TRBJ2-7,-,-,CSASGGTDGDEQYF,TGCAGTGCTAGTGGTGGAACGGATGGAGACGAGCAGTACTTC
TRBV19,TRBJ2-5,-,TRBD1,CASSTRDRGNGETQYF,TGTGCCAGTAGTACCCGGGACAGGGGGAACGGAGAGACCCAGTACTTC
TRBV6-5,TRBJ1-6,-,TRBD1,CATLAGGLGSPLHF,TGTGCCACCCTAGCAGGGGGGTTAGGCTCACCCCTCCACTTT
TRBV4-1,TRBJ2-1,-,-,CASSRGGSYNEQFF,TGCGCCAGCAGCCGTGGAGGCTCCTACAATGAGCAGTTCTTC
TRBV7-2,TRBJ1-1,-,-,CASSLGGTGMNTEAFF,TGTGCCAGCAGCTTAGGGGGAACAGGGATGAACACTGAAGCTTTCTTT
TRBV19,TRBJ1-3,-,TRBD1,CASNRQGGLLGAGNTIYF,TGTGCCAGTAACCGACAGGGGGGTCTTCTTGGAGCTGGAAACACCATATATTTT
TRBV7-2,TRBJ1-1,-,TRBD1,CASSPRTGLAMNTEAFF,TGTGCCAGCAGCCCTCGGACAGGATTAGCCATGAACACTGAAGCTTTCTTT
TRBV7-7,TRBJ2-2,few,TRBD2,CASSSLAANTGELFF,TGTGCCAGCAGCTCCCTAGCGGCGAACACCGGGGAGCTGTTTTTT
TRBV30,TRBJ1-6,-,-,CAWSVRGGSGSPLHF,TGTGCCTGGAGCGTACGAGGAGGCTCGGGTTCACCCCTCCACTTT
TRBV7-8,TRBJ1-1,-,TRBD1,CASSKTGGFTEAFF,TGTGCCAGCAGCAAGACAGGGGGTTTCACTGAAGCTTTCTTT
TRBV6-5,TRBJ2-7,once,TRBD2,CASSRLAGAYEQYF,TGTGCCAGCAGTCGACTAGCGGGAGCCTACGAGCAGTACTTC
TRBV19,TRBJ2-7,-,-,CASSPLGLQYEQYF,TGTGCCAGTAGTCCACTAGGACTCCAATACGAGCAGTACTTC
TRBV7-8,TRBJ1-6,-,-,CASSIPGTKDSPLHF,TGTGCCAGCAGCATACCCGGGACAAAGGATTCACCCCTCCACTTT
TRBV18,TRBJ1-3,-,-,CASSTVPGQGNSGNTIYF,TGTGCCAGCTCAACGGTGCCCGGCCAGGGTAACTCTGGAAACACCATATATTTT
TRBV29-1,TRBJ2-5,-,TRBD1,CSVGGLDRVSTQYF,TGCAGCGTCGGGGGTCTGGACAGGGTGTCGACCCAGTACTTC
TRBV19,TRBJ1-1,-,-,CASSIFAEAFF,TGTGCCAGTAGTATCTTCGCTGAAGCTTTCTTT
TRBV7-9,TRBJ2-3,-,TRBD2,CASSFGTSGYTQYF,TGTGCCAGCAGCTTCGGGACTAGCGGTTATACGCAGTATTTT
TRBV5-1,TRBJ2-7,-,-,CASSLVAGIREQYF,TGCGCCAGCAGCTTGGTGGCAGGGATTCGGGAGCAGTACTTC